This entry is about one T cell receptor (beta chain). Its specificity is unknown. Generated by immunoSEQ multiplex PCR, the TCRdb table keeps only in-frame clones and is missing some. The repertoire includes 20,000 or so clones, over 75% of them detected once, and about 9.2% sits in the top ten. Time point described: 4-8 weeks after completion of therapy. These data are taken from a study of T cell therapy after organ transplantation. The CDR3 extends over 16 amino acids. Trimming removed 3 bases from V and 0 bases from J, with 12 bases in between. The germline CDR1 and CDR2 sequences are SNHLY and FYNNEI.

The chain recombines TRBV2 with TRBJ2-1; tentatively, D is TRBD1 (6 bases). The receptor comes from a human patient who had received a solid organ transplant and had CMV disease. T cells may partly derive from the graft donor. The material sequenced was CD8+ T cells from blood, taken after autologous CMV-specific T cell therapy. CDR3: CASSDPQGSSYNEQFF. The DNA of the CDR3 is TGTGCCAGCAGTGACCCACAGGGATCCTCCTACAATGAGCAGTTCTTC.